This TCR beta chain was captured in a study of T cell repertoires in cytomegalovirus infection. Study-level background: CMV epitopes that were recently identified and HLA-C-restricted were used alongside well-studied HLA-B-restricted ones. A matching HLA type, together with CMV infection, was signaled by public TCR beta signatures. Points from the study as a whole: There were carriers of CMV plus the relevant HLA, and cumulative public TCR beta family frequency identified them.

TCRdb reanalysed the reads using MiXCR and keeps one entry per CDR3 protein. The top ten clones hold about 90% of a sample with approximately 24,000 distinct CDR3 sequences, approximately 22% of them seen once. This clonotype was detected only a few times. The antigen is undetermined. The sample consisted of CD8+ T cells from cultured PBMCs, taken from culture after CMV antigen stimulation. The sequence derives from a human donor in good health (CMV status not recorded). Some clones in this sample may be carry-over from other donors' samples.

CDR3 sequence (DNA): TGTGCCAGCAGCTTAGGGCAAGGACAGGGGACACGGTTCCTATTTTTT. It encodes CASSLGQGQGTRFLFF. The genes are TRBV7-6 and TRBJ1-4, with TRBD1 matching 9 bases. From germline, CDR1 is SGHVS and CDR2 FNYEAQ. The CDR3 sequence is 16 residues long. Unmatched junction bases numbered 17, after V lost 1 base and J lost 17 bases.